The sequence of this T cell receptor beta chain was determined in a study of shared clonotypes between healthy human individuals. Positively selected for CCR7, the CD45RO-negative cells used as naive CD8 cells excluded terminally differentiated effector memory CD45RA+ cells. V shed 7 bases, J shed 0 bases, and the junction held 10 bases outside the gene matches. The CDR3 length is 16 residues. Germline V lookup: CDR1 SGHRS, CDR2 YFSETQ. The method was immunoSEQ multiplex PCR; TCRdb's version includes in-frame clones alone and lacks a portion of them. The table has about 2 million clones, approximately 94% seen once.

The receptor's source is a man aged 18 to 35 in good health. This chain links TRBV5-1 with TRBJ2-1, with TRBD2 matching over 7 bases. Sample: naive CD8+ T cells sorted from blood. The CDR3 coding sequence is TGCGCCAGCTTTGATCCTAGCGGATTCTCCTACAATGAGCAGTTCTTC. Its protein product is CASFDPSGFSYNEQFF. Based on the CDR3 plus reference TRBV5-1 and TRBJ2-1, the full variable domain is KAGVTQTPRYLIKTRGQQVTLSCSPISGHRSVSWYQQTPGQGLQFLFEYFSETQRNKGNFPGRFSGRQFSNSRSEMNVSTLELGDSALYLCASFDPSGFSYNEQFFGPGTRLTVL.